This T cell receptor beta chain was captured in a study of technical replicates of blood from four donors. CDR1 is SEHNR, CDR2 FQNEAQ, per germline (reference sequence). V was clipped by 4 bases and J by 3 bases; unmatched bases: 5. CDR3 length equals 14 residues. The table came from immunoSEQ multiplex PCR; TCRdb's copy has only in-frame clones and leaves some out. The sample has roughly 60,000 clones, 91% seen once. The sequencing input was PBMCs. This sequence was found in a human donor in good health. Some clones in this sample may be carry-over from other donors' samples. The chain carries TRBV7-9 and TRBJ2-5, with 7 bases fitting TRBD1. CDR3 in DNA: TGTGCCAGCAGCTCAACAGGGGTAGAAGAGACCCAGTACTTC. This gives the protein CASSSTGVEETQYF.